Many counts were recorded for the clone carrying this TCR beta chain. Amplification targeted TCR beta CDR3 regions from RNA transcripts. The HTBI set primed first-round TCR CDR3 RT-PCR. Via MiXCR, TCRdb re-called the multiplex PCR reads, giving one row per CDR3 protein. The repertoire holds over 500,000 distinct CDR3 sequences, 40% to 55% seen once, with 44% in the top ten. The entry originates in a study of T cells in Graves' hyperthyroidism and ophthalmopathy. V lost 1 base and J lost 0, with 6 bases in between. The CDR3 sequence is 14 residues long. In germline, CDR1 is SGHTA, CDR2 FQGNSA. The clonotype comes from an adult woman with Graves' disease, either hyperthyroidism or ophthalmopathy (not recorded which). The chain employs TRBV7-2 and TRBJ1-2; the D gene is possibly TRBD1 (5 bases). Sequencing was carried out using peripheral blood or thyroid tissue (not recorded which). The CDR3 bases are TGTGCCAGCAGCTTAGAAGGGGCTAACTATGGCTACACCTTC. Translation: CASSLEGANYGYTF.